The next 23 T cell receptor beta chains were all read from a single sample in a study of beta chain features in type 1 diabetes. Study-wide results and limits: The study found moderately but significantly shorter TCRB CDR3s in all four CD4+ subsets of Type 1 diabetes patients.

Every bit of the isolated RNA underwent reverse transcription, so sequencing read expressed TCRB transcripts. The assay was immunoSEQ multiplex PCR, and TCRdb's table has in-frame clones only and misses some. The sample has under 300,000 clones; roughly 20% are singletons. Their specific antigens are unknown. The material sequenced was naive CD4+ T cells from blood. These receptors were collected from a woman in her forties with type 1 diabetes.

This chain joins TRBV5-1 and TRBJ2-7, with TRBD1 as a possible D gene (5 bases). V was shortened by 2 bases and J by 3 bases, with 12 bases between the two germline ends. The CDR3 runs 14 residues. Germline-derived CDR1 and CDR2 are SGHRS and YFSETQ. The CDR3 DNA reads TGCGCCAGCAGCTTTGGCAGGGTTGACTACGAGCAGTACTTC. This translates into CASSFGRVDYEQYF.

The chain is built from TRBV7-2 and TRBJ2-1; D possibly corresponds to TRBD2 (6 bases). Germline loops: CDR1 SGHTA, CDR2 FQGNSA. V dropped 3 bases and J dropped 3 bases, with 9 bases sitting between them. This CDR3 contains 14 residues. CDR3 nucleotide sequence: TGTGCCAGCAGCTTGGGGACTGGCTACAATGAGCAGTTCTTC. Translation: CASSLGTGYNEQFF.

This clone has only a few counts. J is TRBJ2-2 and V is TRBV27, with TRBD1 identical over 10 bases. This CDR3 comprises 17 residues. V was clipped by 7 bases and J by 1 base; unmatched bases: 9. CDR1 and CDR2 from the germline V gene are MNHEY and SMNVEV (reference sequence). The CDR3 loop is CASMGAGQGMNTGELFF. CDR3 DNA: TGTGCCAGCATGGGGGCGGGACAGGGGATGAACACCGGGGAGCTGTTTTTT.

V usage is TRBV28 and J usage is TRBJ2-7; perhaps TRBD2 as D (5 bases). CDR3 length: 14 amino acids. V lost 7 bases and J 1 base, leaving 14 bases between the germline ends. Germline V gene sequence: CDR1 MDHEN, CDR2 SYDVKM. DNA for the CDR3: TGTGCCAGCATTTCAGGAGACTATTCCTACGAGCAGTACTTC. Protein product: CASISGDYSYEQYF.

The chain couples TRBV7-9 to TRBJ1-4; 7 nucleotides match TRBD1. CDR1 is SEHNR and CDR2 is FQNEAQ in the germline V gene (reference sequence). The CDR3 totals 14 residues. V trimming: 11 bases; J trimming: 0 bases; junction bases outside the gene matches: 6. CDR3 nucleotide sequence: TGTGCCTCGGGACAGCTGACAACTAATGAAAAACTGTTTTTT. As protein: CASGQLTTNEKLFF.

V and J are TRBV5-1 and TRBJ1-2; 12 nucleotides align to TRBD1. V shed 5 bases and J 6 bases; nucleotides not matched to a gene: 5. The CDR3 has 14 residues. Per the germline V gene, CDR1 is SGHRS and CDR2 is YFSETQ. Written as DNA, the CDR3 is TGCGCCAGCAGTTCCGGGACAGGGGGCGATGGCTACACCTTC. Translating gives CASSSGTGGDGYTF. The entire variable domain, with the rest obtained from reference TRBV5-1 and TRBJ1-2, is as follows: KAGVTQTPRYLIKTRGQQVTLSCSPISGHRSVSWYQQTPGQGLQFLFEYFSETQRNKGNFPGRFSGRQFSNSRSEMNVSTLELGDSALYLCASSSGTGGDGYTFGSGTRLTVV.

The chain has TRBV29-1 and TRBJ2-1, with TRBD2 identical over 8 bases. The junction had 7 bases not matched to a gene; V was cut back by 1 base and J by 8 bases. The CDR3 is made up of 14 amino acids. Germline CDR1 and CDR2: SQVTM and ANQGSEA. The CDR3: CSVEAGGHSDEQFF. DNA of the CDR3: TGCAGCGTTGAAGCGGGGGGGCACAGTGATGAGCAGTTCTTC.

This clone was seen more than once but under ten times. The rearrangement links TRBV7-9 to TRBJ1-3; D unresolved. This CDR3 comprises 15 residues. Germline assignment: CDR1 SEHNR and CDR2 FQNEAQ (reference sequence). Trimming pared 7 bases from V and 0 bases from J, leaving 13 bases between. This CDR3 is CASISSSSSGNTIYF. In DNA form, the CDR3 reads TGTGCCAGCATCTCATCCTCTAGCTCTGGAAACACCATATATTTT.

This clone was counted only a few times. A read error may produce the germline difference seen at one junction end. This sequence joins TRBV7-7 and TRBJ2-2; a possible D gene is TRBD1 (6 bases). This CDR3 is 16 amino acids long. CDR1 is SSHAT, CDR2 FNYEAQ, per germline (reference sequence). The CDR3 spells CASSLVFAGDTGELFF. The DNA of the CDR3 is TGTGCTAGCAGCTTAGTGTTCGCAGGGGACACCGGGGAGCTGTTTTTT.

The chain recombines TRBV6-5 with TRBJ1-4; 11 nucleotides match TRBD1. CDR1 and CDR2 (germline): MNHEY, SVGAGI. This CDR3 spans 14 amino acids. J was trimmed by 10 bases and V by 7 bases; bases with no gene match: 8. The CDR3 region has the DNA TGTGCCAGCACTCCGGGACAGGGGGTCGGAAAACTGTTTTTT. Its protein product is CASTPGQGVGKLFF.

There are a few counts of this clone. The CDR3 nucleotides read TGCGCCAGCAGCCCTGGGACAGGGGATCAGCCCCAGCATTTT. Its protein is CASSPGTGDQPQHF. The chain recombines TRBV5-1 with TRBJ1-5, with 10 bases fitting TRBD1. Trimming took 4 bases from V and 5 from J; bases not matched to a gene: 3. The CDR3 is 14 residues long. Germline CDR1 and CDR2: SGHRS and YFSETQ. The complete variable domain, with remaining parts taken from reference TRBV5-1 and TRBJ1-5, reads KAGVTQTPRYLIKTRGQQVTLSCSPISGHRSVSWYQQTPGQGLQFLFEYFSETQRNKGNFPGRFSGRQFSNSRSEMNVSTLELGDSALYLCASSPGTGDQPQHFGDGTRLSIL.

The chain couples TRBV30 to TRBJ1-5; unclear D gene. Trimming shortened V by 2 bases and J by 4 bases, and 9 bases separated the two germline ends. The CDR3 contains 13 residues. CDR1 GTSNPN and CDR2 SVGIG come from the germline V gene (reference sequence). CDR3 sequence: CAWSLTTNQPQHF. DNA for the CDR3: TGTGCCTGGAGTCTTACTACTAATCAGCCCCAGCATTTT.

The table lists this clone with a few counts. The chain uses TRBV19 and TRBJ2-5; D unresolved. The CDR3 covers 14 residues. CDR1 is LNHDA and CDR2 is SQIVND in the germline V gene (reference sequence). Deletions cut 1 base from V and 5 bases from J, with 11 bases between. This chain's CDR3 is CASSIVGFGETQYF. CDR3 nucleotide sequence: TGTGCCAGTAGTATAGTCGGTTTCGGGGAGACCCAGTACTTC.

The chain employs TRBV19 and TRBJ1-5, with D possibly matching TRBD1 (6 bases). Trimming took off 8 bases at V and 0 bases at J, with 14 bases between the two ends. From germline, CDR1 is LNHDA and CDR2 SQIVND (reference sequence). There are 15 residues in the CDR3. CDR3 in amino acids: CASGQGMNSNQPQHF. CDR3 coding DNA: TGTGCCAGTGGCCAGGGGATGAATAGCAATCAGCCCCAGCATTTT. The variable domain in full, completed from reference TRBV19 and TRBJ1-5, reads DGGITQSPKYLFRKEGQNVTLSCEQNLNHDAMYWYRQDPGQGLRLIYYSQIVNDFQKGDIAEGYSVSREKKESFPLTVTSAQKNPTAFYLCASGQGMNSNQPQHFGDGTRLSIL.

The chain joins TRBV29-1 to TRBJ2-7; 9 bases match TRBD1. The CDR3 extends over 14 amino acids. V lost 7 bases and J lost 2; bases outside the gene matches: 9. CDR1 SQVTM and CDR2 ANQGSEA come from the germline V gene. The CDR3: CSAAGQGPPYEQYF. DNA of the CDR3: TGCAGCGCCGCGGGACAGGGCCCCCCCTACGAGCAGTACTTC.

This chain connects TRBV30 to TRBJ1-2, with no clear D. CDR3 length equals 11 residues. CDR1 and CDR2 (germline): GTSNPN, SVGIG (reference sequence). V lost 4 bases to trimming and J lost 8 bases, with 11 bases between them. CDR3: CAWTSLVGYTF. The DNA of the CDR3 is TGTGCCTGGACCTCACTAGTGGGCTACACCTTC.

This clone was seen a handful of times. The chain links TRBV15 to TRBJ2-5; D possibly corresponds to TRBD1 (5 bases). The V end lost 0 bases, the J end lost 4 bases, and 9 bases lay between the germline ends. The CDR3 extends over 14 amino acids. In germline, CDR1 is LNHNV, CDR2 YYDKDF (reference sequence). The chain's CDR3 is CATSRDHRPETQYF. The CDR3 coding sequence is TGTGCCACCAGCAGAGACCACAGGCCAGAGACCCAGTACTTC. Looking up the rest from reference TRBV15 and TRBJ2-5 gives the full variable domain: DAMVIQNPRYQVTQFGKPVTLSCSQTLNHNVMYWYQQKSSQAPKLLFHYYDKDFNNEADTPDNFQSRRPNTSFCFLDIRSPGLGDTAMYLCATSRDHRPETQYFGPGTRLLVL.

The chain uses TRBV5-1 and TRBJ2-1, with D possibly TRBD2 on 6 matching bases. V lost 0 bases, J lost 8 bases, and 9 bases lay in between. In germline, CDR1 is SGHRS, CDR2 YFSETQ. The CDR3 is 13 amino acids. CDR3 sequence reads: CASSLGREDEQFF. CDR3 in DNA: TGCGCCAGCAGCTTGGGGAGGGAGGATGAGCAGTTCTTC. Combining the CDR3 with reference TRBV5-1 and TRBJ2-1 gives the whole variable domain KAGVTQTPRYLIKTRGQQVTLSCSPISGHRSVSWYQQTPGQGLQFLFEYFSETQRNKGNFPGRFSGRQFSNSRSEMNVSTLELGDSALYLCASSLGREDEQFFGPGTRLTVL.

This clone was seen more than once but under ten times. The chain uses TRBV4-2 and TRBJ1-2; possibly TRBD1 for D (6 bases). CDR3 length: 16 residues. The germline CDR1 and CDR2 sequences are LGHNA and YNFKEQ. V was trimmed by 7 bases and J by 0 bases, leaving 18 bases between them. The CDR3 bases are TGTGCCAGCACCCCCGATCGGGGGGCGGCTAACTATGGCTACACCTTC. Amino acids: CASTPDRGAANYGYTF.

V and J are TRBV14 and TRBJ2-4, with 7 bases aligning to TRBD1. Trimming at V came to 0 bases and at J to 4 bases, leaving 9 bases not matched to a gene. Germline V gives CDR1 SGHDN, CDR2 FVKESK. The CDR3 contains 17 residues. CDR3 in DNA: TGTGCCAGCAGCCAAGACTGGACAGGCGGACGTAAAAACATTCAGTACTTC. Amino acid sequence: CASSQDWTGGRKNIQYF.

The chain combines TRBV10-3 with TRBJ1-2; 8 positions agree with TRBD1. Germline V gene lookup returns CDR1 ENHRY and CDR2 SYGVKD. The CDR3 has 13 residues. The V segment lost 4 bases and the J segment 8 bases; nucleotides outside the gene matches: 6. The DNA of the CDR3 is TGTGCCATCAGTGGGACAGGGCAAGACGGCTACACCTTC. Translated: CAISGTGQDGYTF.

This CDR3 reads CSVEVRTVYGYTF. The DNA for the CDR3 is TGCAGCGTTGAAGTCAGGACAGTCTATGGCTACACCTTC. V is TRBV29-1 and J is TRBJ1-2, with D possibly matching TRBD1 (6 bases). Per germline, CDR1 SQVTM and CDR2 ANQGSEA. V shed 1 base and J shed 4 bases, with 10 bases lying between them. The CDR3 is 13 residues long.

The genes are TRBV7-2 and TRBJ1-2, with a possible D match to TRBD1 (5 bases). The V gene's germline CDR1 is SGHTA and CDR2 FQGNSA. The CDR3 runs to 12 residues. Trimming cost V 5 bases and J 4 bases, with 8 bases left between them. The CDR3 DNA reads TGTGCCAGCAGCCCCAGGGCCTATGGCTACACCTTC. As protein: CASSPRAYGYTF.